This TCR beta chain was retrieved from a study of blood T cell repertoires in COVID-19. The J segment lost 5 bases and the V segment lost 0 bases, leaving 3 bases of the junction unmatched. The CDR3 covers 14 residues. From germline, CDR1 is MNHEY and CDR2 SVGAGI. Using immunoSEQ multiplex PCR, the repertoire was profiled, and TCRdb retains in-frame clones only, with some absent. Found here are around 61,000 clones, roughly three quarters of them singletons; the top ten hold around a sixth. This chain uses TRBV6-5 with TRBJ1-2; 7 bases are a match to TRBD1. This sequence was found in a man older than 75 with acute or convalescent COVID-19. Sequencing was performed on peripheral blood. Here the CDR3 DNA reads TGTGCCAGCAGTTACTCTCGGGACAGTTATGGCTACACCTTC. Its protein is CASSYSRDSYGYTF.